This T cell receptor (beta chain) stems from a study of T cell responses to AZD1222 COVID-19 vaccine. General observations from the study: Regions 160-218 and 743-854 dominated among vaccine-associated CD4 TCRs spanning spike. A rise in Spike-specific TCR breadth and depth followed two AZD1222 doses. Donors were mostly white British, more females; clonal diversity possibly underestimated.

In germline, CDR1 is SGHRS, CDR2 YFSETQ. The CDR3 has 14 amino acids. V lost 4 bases and J lost 1, with 11 bases in between. A remark on this clone: Its antigen is unidentified.

TCRdb keeps only in-frame clones here, not all; method: immunoSEQ multiplex PCR. The sample records about 140,000 clones, over 75% being singletons. Sequenced material: peripheral blood, taken on day 0 of AZD1222 vaccination. The receptor's source is an adult in good health. V usage is TRBV5-1 and J usage is TRBJ1-2; a weak D match, TRBD1 (5 bases). CDR3 in amino acids: CASSGLQDNYGYTF. CDR3 bases: TGCGCCAGCAGCGGGTTACAGGATAACTATGGCTACACCTTC. Full variable domain (outside the CDR3, taken from reference TRBV5-1 and TRBJ1-2): KAGVTQTPRYLIKTRGQQVTLSCSPISGHRSVSWYQQTPGQGLQFLFEYFSETQRNKGNFPGRFSGRQFSNSRSEMNVSTLELGDSALYLCASSGLQDNYGYTFGSGTRLTVV.